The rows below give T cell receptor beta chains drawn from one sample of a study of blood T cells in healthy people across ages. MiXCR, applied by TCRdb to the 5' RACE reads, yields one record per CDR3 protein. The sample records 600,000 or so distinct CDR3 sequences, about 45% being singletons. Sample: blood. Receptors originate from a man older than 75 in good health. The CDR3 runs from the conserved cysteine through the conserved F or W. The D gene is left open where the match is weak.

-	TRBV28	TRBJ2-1	CASSLVQGGWKETQFF
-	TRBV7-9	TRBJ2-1	CASSLAPVLNNNEQFF
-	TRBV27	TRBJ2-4	CASSGQKNIQYF
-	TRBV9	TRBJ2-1	CASSVEGTSYSEQFF
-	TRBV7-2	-	CASSPDGAGETQYF
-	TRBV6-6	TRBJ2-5	CASSSQGKETQYF
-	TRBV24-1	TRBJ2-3	CATSLGSTDTQYF
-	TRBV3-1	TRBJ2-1	CASSQRGRGSHSYNEQFF
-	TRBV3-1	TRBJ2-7	CASSQDLGSYEQYF
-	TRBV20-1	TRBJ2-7	CSGPSLAKQYF
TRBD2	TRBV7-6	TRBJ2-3	CASSFTPGLARTDTQYF
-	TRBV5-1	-	CASSIPNYEQYF
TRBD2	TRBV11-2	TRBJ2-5	CASSLGPGLANQETQYF
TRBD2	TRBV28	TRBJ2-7	CASSSSGRVFPHEQYF
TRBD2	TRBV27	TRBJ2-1	CASSSSGLAGNWDEQFF
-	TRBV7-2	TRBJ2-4	CASSSPSGLAKNIQYF
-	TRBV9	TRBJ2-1	CASSVEGKRGDEQFF
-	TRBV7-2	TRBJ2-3	CASSPLGVSTDTQYF
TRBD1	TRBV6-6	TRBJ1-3	CASSTGQSGNTIYF
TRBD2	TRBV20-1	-	CSARLAEYWSEQYF
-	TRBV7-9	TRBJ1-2	CASSPSRGRRGYTF
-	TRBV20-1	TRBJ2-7	CSAIQTVSPYEQYF
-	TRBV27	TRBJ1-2	CASSPSSGGGYGYTF
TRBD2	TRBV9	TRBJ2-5	CASSVVGLAGDEQYF
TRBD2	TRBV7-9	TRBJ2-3	CASSPLTSVGTDTQYF
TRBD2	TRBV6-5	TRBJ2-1	CASSSGQALAGGHNEQFF
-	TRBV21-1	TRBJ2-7	CASSSCGTEGYEQYF
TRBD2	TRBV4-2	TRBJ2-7	CASSQDAASGSYEQYF
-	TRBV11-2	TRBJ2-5	CASSIGRLRNEQYF
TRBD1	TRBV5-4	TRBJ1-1	CASSPPSRQGFTEAFF
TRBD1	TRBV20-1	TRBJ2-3	CSASNRDRRFTDTQYF
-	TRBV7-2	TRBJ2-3	CASSLALVTDTQYF
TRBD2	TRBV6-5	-	CASSYSRLAGGEQYF
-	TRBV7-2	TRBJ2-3	CASSLWGTPGNTQYF
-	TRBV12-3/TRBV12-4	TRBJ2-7	CASSSGRSPSAQYF
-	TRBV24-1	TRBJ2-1	CATSDSRLFSDEQFF
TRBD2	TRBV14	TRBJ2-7	CASNLAGAYNEQYF
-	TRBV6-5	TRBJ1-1	CASSSEEEAFF
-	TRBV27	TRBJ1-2	CASSSEMNYGYTF
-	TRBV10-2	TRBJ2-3	CASSEQGGNTQYF
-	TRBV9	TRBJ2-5	CASSVGGLEETQYF
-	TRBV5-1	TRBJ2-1	CASSFGQTYNEQFF
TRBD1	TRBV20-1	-	CSARESDRGSFGYTF
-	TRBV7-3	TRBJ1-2	CASSLTREEGYTF
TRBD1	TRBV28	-	CASTVERGPRKNIQYF
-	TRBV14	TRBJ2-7	CASSEGDGRNYEQYF
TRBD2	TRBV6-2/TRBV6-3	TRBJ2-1	CASTSGGRNEQFF
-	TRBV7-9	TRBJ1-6	CASADAPPLHF
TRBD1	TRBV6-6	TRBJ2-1	CASSETGVVYNEQFF
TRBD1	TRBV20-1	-	CSAQPDRVSEQYF